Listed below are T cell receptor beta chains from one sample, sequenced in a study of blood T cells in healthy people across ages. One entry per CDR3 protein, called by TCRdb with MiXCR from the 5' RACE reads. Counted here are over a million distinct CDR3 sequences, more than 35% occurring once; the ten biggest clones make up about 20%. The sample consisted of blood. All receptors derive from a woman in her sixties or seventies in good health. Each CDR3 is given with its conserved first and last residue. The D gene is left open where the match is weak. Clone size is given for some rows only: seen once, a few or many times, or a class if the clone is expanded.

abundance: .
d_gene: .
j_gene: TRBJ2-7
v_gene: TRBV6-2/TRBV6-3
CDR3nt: TGTGCCAGCAGTTACCCACAGGGTATATCCTACGAGCAGTACTTC
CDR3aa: CASSYPQGISYEQYF

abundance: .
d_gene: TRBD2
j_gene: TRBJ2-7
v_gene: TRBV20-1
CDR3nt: TGCAGTGCTCCCCTGACTAGCGGAGGCTACGAGCAGTACTTC
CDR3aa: CSAPLTSGGYEQYF

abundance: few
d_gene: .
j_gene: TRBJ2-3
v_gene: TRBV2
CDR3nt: TGTGCCAGCATCAGGTCCACCACAGATACGCAGTATTTT
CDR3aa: CASIRSTTDTQYF

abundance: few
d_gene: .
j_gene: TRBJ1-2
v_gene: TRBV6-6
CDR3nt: TGTGCCAGCAAATATAACGGCTACACCTTC
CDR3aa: CASKYNGYTF

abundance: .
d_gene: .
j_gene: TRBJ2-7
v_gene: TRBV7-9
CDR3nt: TGTGCCAGCAGCCCATCCTCAAGCTCCTACGAGCAGTACTTC
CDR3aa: CASSPSSSSYEQYF

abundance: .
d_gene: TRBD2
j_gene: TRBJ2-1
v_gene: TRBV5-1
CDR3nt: TGCGCCAGCAGCTCATCTAGCGGGTCATCCTACAATGAGCAGTTCTTC
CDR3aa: CASSSSSGSSYNEQFF

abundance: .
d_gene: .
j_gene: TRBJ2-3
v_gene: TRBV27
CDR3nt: TGTGCCAGCAGCCACATGTCAGGGGTTTTGGATACGCAGTATTTT
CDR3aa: CASSHMSGVLDTQYF

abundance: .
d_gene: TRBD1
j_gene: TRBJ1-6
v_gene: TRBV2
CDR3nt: TGTGCCAGCAGTGAAGTGGGACAGGGGGTCGGAGATTCACCCCTCCACTTT
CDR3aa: CASSEVGQGVGDSPLHF

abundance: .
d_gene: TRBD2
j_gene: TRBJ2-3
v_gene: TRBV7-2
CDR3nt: TGTGCCAGCAGCTTGAGACTAGCGGGAGGCAGCACAGATACGCAGTATTTT
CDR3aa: CASSLRLAGGSTDTQYF

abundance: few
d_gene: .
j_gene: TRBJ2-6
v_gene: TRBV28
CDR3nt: TGTGCCAGCAGGCTTAACTTAGCTGGCGGGGCCAACGTCCTGACTTTC
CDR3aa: CASRLNLAGGANVLTF

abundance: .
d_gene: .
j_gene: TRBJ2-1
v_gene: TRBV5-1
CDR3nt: TGCGCCAGCAGCTTGGAGGCTAGATCCAATGAGCAGTTCTTC
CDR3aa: CASSLEARSNEQFF

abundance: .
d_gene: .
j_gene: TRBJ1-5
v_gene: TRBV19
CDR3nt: TGTGCCAGTGTCGCGGGTTCGGGGGTACTCAATCAGCCCCAGCATTTT
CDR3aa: CASVAGSGVLNQPQHF

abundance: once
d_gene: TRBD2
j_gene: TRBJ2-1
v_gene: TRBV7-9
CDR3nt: TGTGCCAGCAGGGGTCCGGGACTAGTTGCCAATGAGCAGTTCTTC
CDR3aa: CASRGPGLVANEQFF

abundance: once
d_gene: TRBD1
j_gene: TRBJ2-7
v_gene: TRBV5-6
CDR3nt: TGTGCCAGCAGCTTGGGGACCAACAGGGGCGAGCAGTACTTC
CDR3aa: CASSLGTNRGEQYF

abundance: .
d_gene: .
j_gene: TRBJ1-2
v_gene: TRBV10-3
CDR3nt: TGTGCCATCAGTGGGACGGCAAACCCTAACTATGGCTACACCTTC
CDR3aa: CAISGTANPNYGYTF

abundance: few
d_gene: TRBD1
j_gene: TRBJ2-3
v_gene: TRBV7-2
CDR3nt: TGTGCCAGCAGCTTCGACAGGGGGCGATTAACAGATACGCAGTATTTT
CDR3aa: CASSFDRGRLTDTQYF

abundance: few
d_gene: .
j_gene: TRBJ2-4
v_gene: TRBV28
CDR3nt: TGTGCCAGCAGGCAGGTTGTCGGTGAGCAGTACTTC
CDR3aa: CASRQVVGEQYF

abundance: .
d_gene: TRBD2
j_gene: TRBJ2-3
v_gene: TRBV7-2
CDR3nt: TGTGCCAGCAGCCAGGGACTAGCGGGAGAGACTAGCTCAGATACGCAGTATTTT
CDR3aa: CASSQGLAGETSSDTQYF

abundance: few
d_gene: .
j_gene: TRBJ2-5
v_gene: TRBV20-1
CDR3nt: TGCAGTGCTTGGGACGCCCCGGTCCAAGAGACCCAGTACTTC
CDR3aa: CSAWDAPVQETQYF

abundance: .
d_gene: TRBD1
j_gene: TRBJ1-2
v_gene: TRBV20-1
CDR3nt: TGCAGTGCTAGAAATTCGATCGCCGGGACAGACTATGGCTACACCTTC
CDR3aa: CSARNSIAGTDYGYTF

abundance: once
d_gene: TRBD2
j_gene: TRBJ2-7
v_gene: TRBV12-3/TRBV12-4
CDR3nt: TGTGCCAGCAGTTTAGTCAGGGGGCTAGCGGGAGGTAGTTACAATGAGCAGTACTTC
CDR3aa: CASSLVRGLAGGSYNEQYF

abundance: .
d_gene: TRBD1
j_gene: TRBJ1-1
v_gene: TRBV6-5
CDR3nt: TGTGCCAGCAGTTACAACAGGGGAGGCACTGAAGCTTTCTTT
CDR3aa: CASSYNRGGTEAFF

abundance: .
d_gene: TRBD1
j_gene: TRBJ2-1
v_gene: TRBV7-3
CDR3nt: TGTGCTAGCAGCTTAACCCCGACAGGGGTCAACAATGAGCAGTTCTTC
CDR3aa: CASSLTPTGVNNEQFF

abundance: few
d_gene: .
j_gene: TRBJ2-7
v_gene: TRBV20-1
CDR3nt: TGCAGTGCTAGAGGGGAAGGCCCCTACGAGCAGTACTTC
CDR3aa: CSARGEGPYEQYF

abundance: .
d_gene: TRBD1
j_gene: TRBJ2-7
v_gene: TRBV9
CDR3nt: TGTGCCAGCAGCGTAGAGGGAGGGACAGGGGATCTCTACGAGCAGTACTTC
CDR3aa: CASSVEGGTGDLYEQYF

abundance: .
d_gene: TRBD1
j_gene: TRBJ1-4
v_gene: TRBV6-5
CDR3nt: TGTGCTAGCAGTTACGGGCAGGGGGTTGAAAAACTGTTTTTT
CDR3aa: CASSYGQGVEKLFF

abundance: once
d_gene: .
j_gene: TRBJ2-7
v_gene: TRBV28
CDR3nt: TGTGCCAGCAGTTTACCGCAAAGACTGACCTACGAGCAGTACTTC
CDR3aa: CASSLPQRLTYEQYF

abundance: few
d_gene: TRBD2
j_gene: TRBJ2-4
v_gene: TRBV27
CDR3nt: TGTGCCAGCAGTGCAATCGGGACTAGCGGGAGAATCAAAAACATTCAGTACTTC
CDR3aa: CASSAIGTSGRIKNIQYF

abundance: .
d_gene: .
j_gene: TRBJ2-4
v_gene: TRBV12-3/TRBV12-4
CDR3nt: TGTGCCAGCAGCCAAACAGGGTCTGCCAAAAACATTCAGTACTTC
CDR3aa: CASSQTGSAKNIQYF

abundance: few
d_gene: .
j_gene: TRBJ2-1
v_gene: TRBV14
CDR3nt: TGTGCCAGCAGCCAGTGGCAGGGCTCGGGGAATGAGCAGTTCTTC
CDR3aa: CASSQWQGSGNEQFF

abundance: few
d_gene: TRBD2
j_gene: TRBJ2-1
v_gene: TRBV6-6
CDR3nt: TGTGCCAGCAGTTCTGGGACTAGCCGTGAGCAGTTCTTC
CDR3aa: CASSSGTSREQFF

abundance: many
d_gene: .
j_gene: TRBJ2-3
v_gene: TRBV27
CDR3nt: TGTGCCAGCAGTTTTTCCGACGTAGGGAGGACAGATACGCAGTATTTT
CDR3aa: CASSFSDVGRTDTQYF

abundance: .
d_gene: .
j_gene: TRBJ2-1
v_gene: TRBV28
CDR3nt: TGTGCCAGCAGTTTATCATACCGGAGCTCCTACAATGAGCAGTTCTTC
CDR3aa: CASSLSYRSSYNEQFF

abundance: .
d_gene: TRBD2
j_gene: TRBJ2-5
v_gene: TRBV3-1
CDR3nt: TGTACCAGCAGCCAAGGAAGAGCGGGAGGGCCTCGGGAGACCCAGTACTTC
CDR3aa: CTSSQGRAGGPRETQYF

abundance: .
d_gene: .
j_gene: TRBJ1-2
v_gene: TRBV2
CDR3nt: TGTGCCAGCAGTGAAGGGCAGTGGGGCTATGGCTACACCTTC
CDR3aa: CASSEGQWGYGYTF

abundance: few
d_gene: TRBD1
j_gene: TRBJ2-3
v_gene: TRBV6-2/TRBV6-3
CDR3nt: TGTGCCAGCAGCCCGCAGGACAGGGATACCACAGATACGCAGTATTTT
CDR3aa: CASSPQDRDTTDTQYF

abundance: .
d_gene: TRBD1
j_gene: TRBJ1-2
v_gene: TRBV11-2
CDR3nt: TGTGCCAGCAGCTTTTGGGACAGGGATGCCTATGGCGATGGCTACACCTTC
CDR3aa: CASSFWDRDAYGDGYTF

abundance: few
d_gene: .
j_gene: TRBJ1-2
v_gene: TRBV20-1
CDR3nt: TGCAGTGCTAGACAGGGCACGGGCTACACCTTC
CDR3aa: CSARQGTGYTF

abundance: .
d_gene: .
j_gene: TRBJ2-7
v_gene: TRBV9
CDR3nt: TGTGCCAGCAGCGTAGGAGGAATGGGGGGAAACGAGCAGTACTTC
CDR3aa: CASSVGGMGGNEQYF

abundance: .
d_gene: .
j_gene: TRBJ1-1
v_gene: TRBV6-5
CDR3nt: TGTGCCAGCAGTTACCAACAACAGGGGAACACTGAAGCTTTCTTT
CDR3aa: CASSYQQQGNTEAFF

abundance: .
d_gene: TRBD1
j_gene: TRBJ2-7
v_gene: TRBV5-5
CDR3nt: TGTGCCAGCAGCTTGGTATTGGGGGACAGGGATGGTGAGCAGTACTTC
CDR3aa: CASSLVLGDRDGEQYF

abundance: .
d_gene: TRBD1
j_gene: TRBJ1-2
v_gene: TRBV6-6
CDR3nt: TGTGCCAGCAGTTATCTCGACAGGGGGGATGGCTACACCTTC
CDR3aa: CASSYLDRGDGYTF

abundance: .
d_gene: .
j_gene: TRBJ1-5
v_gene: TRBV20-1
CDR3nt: TGCAGTGCTAGAGCCCCTCGGGGTAGCAATCAGCCCCAGCATTTT
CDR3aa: CSARAPRGSNQPQHF

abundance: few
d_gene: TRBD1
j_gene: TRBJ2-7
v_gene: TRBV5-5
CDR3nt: TGTGCCAGCAGCCCAGTGGTCGCCAGGGACAGGGGGCTACGAGAGCAGTACTTC
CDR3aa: CASSPVVARDRGLREQYF

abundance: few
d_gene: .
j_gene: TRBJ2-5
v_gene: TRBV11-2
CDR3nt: TGTGCCAGCAGCTCATGGGGGGGCCGGGAGACCCAGTACTTC
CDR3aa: CASSSWGGRETQYF

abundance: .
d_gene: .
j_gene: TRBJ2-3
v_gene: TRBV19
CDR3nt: TGTGCCAGTAGTAAGGGGGGACCTAGCACAGATACGCAGTATTTT
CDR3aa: CASSKGGPSTDTQYF

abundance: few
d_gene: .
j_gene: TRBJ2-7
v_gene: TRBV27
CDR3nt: TGTGCCAGCATGGCCTTAGAATGGGGACATCCCTACGAGCAGTACTTC
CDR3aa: CASMALEWGHPYEQYF

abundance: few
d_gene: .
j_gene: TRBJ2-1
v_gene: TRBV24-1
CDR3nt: TGTGCCACCAGTGATTGGGGGACTGCAACCAATGAGCAGTTCTTC
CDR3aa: CATSDWGTATNEQFF

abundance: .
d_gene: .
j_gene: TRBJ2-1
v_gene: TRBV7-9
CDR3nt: TGTGCCGGCACAAGGACAGAGTACAATGAGCAGTTCTTC
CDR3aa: CAGTRTEYNEQFF

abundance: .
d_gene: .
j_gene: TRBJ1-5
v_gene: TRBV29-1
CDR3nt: TGCAGCGTCGAAGTAGCCGGAGGTCGGCCCCAGCATTTT
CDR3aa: CSVEVAGGRPQHF

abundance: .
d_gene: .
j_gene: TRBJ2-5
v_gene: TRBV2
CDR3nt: TGTGCCAGCAGTGAAGGGTGGGGGGAACAAGAGACCCAGTACTTC
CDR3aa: CASSEGWGEQETQYF

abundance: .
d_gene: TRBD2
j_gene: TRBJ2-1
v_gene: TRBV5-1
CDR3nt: TGCGCCAGCAGCTTCGGACTAGATTTATCCTACAATGAGCAGTTCTTC
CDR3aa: CASSFGLDLSYNEQFF

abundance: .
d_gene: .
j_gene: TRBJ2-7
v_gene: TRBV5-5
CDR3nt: TGTGCCAGCAGCCCTGTGAGAACTTCCTACGAGCAGTACTTC
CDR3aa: CASSPVRTSYEQYF

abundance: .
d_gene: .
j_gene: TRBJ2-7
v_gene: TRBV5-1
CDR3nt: TGCGCCAGCAGCCCTACCCCAGGACCCTACGAGCAGTACTTC
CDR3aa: CASSPTPGPYEQYF